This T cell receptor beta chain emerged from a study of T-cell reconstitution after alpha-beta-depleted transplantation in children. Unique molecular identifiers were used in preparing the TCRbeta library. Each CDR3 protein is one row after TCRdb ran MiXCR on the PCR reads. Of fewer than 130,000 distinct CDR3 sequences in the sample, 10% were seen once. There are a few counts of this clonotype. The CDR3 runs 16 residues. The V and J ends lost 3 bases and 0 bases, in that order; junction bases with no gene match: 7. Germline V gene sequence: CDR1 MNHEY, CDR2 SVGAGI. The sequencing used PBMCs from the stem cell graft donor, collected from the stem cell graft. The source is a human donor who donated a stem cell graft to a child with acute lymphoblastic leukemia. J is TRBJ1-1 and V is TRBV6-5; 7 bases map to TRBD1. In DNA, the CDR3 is TGTGCCAGCAGTTATGGAGGCAGGGGGTTGAACACTGAAGCTTTCTTT. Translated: CASSYGGRGLNTEAFF.